These 13 T cell receptor beta chains share one sample of origin, sequenced in a study of beta chain features in type 1 diabetes (dated by TCRdb to the late 2010s). Library construction relied on the immunoSEQ multiplex PCR assay. The entire isolated RNA was reverse transcribed using the High Capacity cDNA Reverse Transcription Kit, and thus expressed TCRB transcripts were sequenced. The table comes from immuneACCESS by way of TCRdb, which keeps in-frame sequences with V and J called. Part of the clones is missing from these tables; in studies checked, under half for an unresolved V gene and the rest for unknown reasons. In all, the sample holds approximately 120,000 clones, and about 40% of those were seen once. The top ten clonotypes cover about 0.063% of the sample. The material sequenced was stem cell memory CD4+ T cells from blood. According to the study, the label for this sample's cell subset or site signals: stem cell-like memory CD4+ T cells. The origin of the receptors is a woman aged 18-29 years in good health.

The table lists this clone with a few counts. The chain combines TRBV5-4 with TRBJ2-7; 9 nucleotides match TRBD2. The germline CDR1 and CDR2 sequences are SGHNT and YYREEE (reference sequence). Trimming at V came to 0 bases and at J to 3 bases, leaving 1 base not matched to a gene. The CDR3 is 14 amino acids. Here the CDR3 reads CASSLASGNYEQYF. In DNA form, the CDR3 reads TGTGCCAGCAGCTTGGCTAGCGGGAACTACGAGCAGTACTTC.

The chain uses TRBV6-1 and TRBJ2-1; D unclear. The germline V and J ends were trimmed by 3 bases and 8 bases, with 20 bases remaining between them. In germline, CDR1 is MNHNS, CDR2 SASEGT. This CDR3 has 16 residues. The CDR3 DNA reads as TGTGCCAGCAGTGAGCTCCGTCGAGACGACAAACATGAGCAGTTCTTC. Protein product: CASSELRRDDKHEQFF.

The chain combines TRBV20-1 with TRBJ1-1, with D perhaps TRBD1 (5 bases). CDR3 length: 10 amino acids. The germline V gene has CDR1 DFQATT and CDR2 SNEGSKA (reference sequence). V lost 6 bases and J 7 bases, leaving 9 bases between the germline ends. Written as DNA, the CDR3 is TGCAGTGCCAAGGGGAATGAAGCTTTCTTT. This codes for CSAKGNEAFF.

This clone appeared a few times. CDR3 DNA sequence: TGTGCCAGCAGTTTAGAGGACAGGATTAATCAGCCCCAGCATTTT. This encodes CASSLEDRINQPQHF. V is TRBV28 and J is TRBJ1-5; TRBD1 matches at 7 bases. The CDR3 runs 15 residues. The V and J ends lost 2 bases and 4 bases, in that order; junction bases with no gene match: 5. Germline CDR1 reads MDHEN; CDR2 reads SYDVKM.

This rearrangement joins TRBV2 to TRBJ2-5, with D unresolved. The length of the CDR3 is 14 residues. CDR1 and CDR2 (germline): SNHLY, FYNNEI. The V gene lost 2 bases and the J gene lost 2 bases, with 9 bases spanning the gap. CDR3: CASSESTKQETQYF. The CDR3 nucleotides are TGTGCCAGCAGTGAATCTACGAAACAAGAGACCCAGTACTTC.

This rearrangement joins TRBV6-5 to TRBJ2-7; no clear D gene. Trimming stripped 7 bases from V and 0 bases from J, with 13 bases between. CDR1 is MNHEY, CDR2 SVGAGI, per germline. The CDR3 loop spans 14 amino acids. The CDR3 DNA reads TGTGCCAGCACCAAGACAATTCGCTCCTACGAGCAGTACTTC. As protein: CASTKTIRSYEQYF.

This clone was counted only a few times. The chain links TRBV28 to TRBJ2-6; D is possibly TRBD1 (5 bases). Germline-derived CDR1 and CDR2 are MDHEN and SYDVKM. Trimming cost V 1 base and J 0 bases, with 19 bases left between them. This CDR3 spans 20 amino acids. CDR3 region: CASSLSGMTDIGSGANVLTF. DNA for the CDR3: TGTGCCAGCAGTTTATCCGGCATGACAGACATTGGCTCTGGGGCCAACGTCCTGACTTTC.

The chain couples TRBV11-1 to TRBJ2-1, with a tentative D call TRBD2 (5 bases). The CDR3 spans 14 residues. Trimming took off 1 base at V and 6 bases at J, with 10 bases between the two ends. Germline loops: CDR1 SGHAT, CDR2 FQDESV (reference sequence). The chain's CDR3 is CASSLERWANEQFF. The CDR3, as DNA: TGTGCCAGCAGCTTAGAGCGGTGGGCCAATGAGCAGTTCTTC.

This clone showed up just a few times. The V gene is TRBV7-9, the J gene TRBJ2-4; 11 bases map to TRBD2. The germline gives CDR1 SEHNR, CDR2 FQNEAQ (reference sequence). The CDR3 is 16 residues long. V was clipped by 0 bases and J by 9 bases; unmatched bases: 7. The CDR3 reads CASSLAFASGGSIQYF. The CDR3 region has the DNA TGTGCCAGCAGCTTAGCGTTCGCTAGCGGGGGGAGCATTCAGTACTTC.

This clone was counted only a few times. Here the CDR3 reads CASSRHGTASYEQYF. The CDR3 nucleotides read TGTGCCAGCAGTCGACACGGGACAGCGTCCTACGAGCAGTACTTC. This rearrangement joins TRBV11-1 to TRBJ2-7, with 7 nucleotides matching TRBD1. The CDR3 extends over 15 amino acids. V trimming: 6 bases; J trimming: 1 base; junction bases outside the gene matches: 9. Germline CDR1 is SGHAT and CDR2 is FQDESV (reference sequence).

The chain is built from TRBV15 and TRBJ2-3, with TRBD2 identical over 8 bases. Trimming at V came to 1 base and at J to 3 bases, leaving 6 bases not matched to a gene. The CDR3 runs 16 residues. Germline CDR1 is LNHNV and CDR2 is YYDKDF (reference sequence). The CDR3 reads CATSRVRPSGTDTQYF. The CDR3 bases are TGTGCCACCAGCAGAGTTCGGCCTAGCGGGACAGATACGCAGTATTTT.

The chain employs TRBV9 and TRBJ1-2; a weak D match, TRBD1 (5 bases). This CDR3 has 14 residues. V dropped 0 bases and J dropped 4 bases, with 10 bases sitting between them. CDR1 is SGDLS, CDR2 YYNGEE, per germline. The CDR3 DNA sequence: TGTGCCAGCAGCGTAGGCCCAGGGCTCTATGGCTACACCTTC. It translates to CASSVGPGLYGYTF.

The gene calls are TRBV14 and TRBJ2-3, with TRBD2 matching 7 bases. Germline-derived CDR1 and CDR2 are SGHDN and FVKESK. There are 15 residues in the CDR3. V gave up 3 bases and J gave up 4 bases; unmatched junction bases: 7. The CDR3 here is CASSQRELLADTQYF. DNA of the CDR3: TGTGCCAGCAGCCAGCGGGAGCTACTCGCAGATACGCAGTATTTT.